This T cell receptor (beta chain) was sequenced for a study of read filtering for tumor transcriptome and immune sequencing. Overall study: Transcriptome libraries were built from DNase-treated RNA.

From around 440 ng of RNA, a library with molecular barcoded alpha/delta and beta/gamma adaptors was made. TCRdb re-derived calls from the reads in MiXCR, one entry per CDR3 protein. The sample has some 120,000 distinct CDR3 sequences; around 13% are singletons. Whole-study findings and limits: The sorted CD138-negative fraction was a mixed bone marrow immune population, not purified T cells.

This clonotype was seen repeatedly, ten times or more. What it recognizes is unknown. The specimen was a population of CD138-negative cells sorted from bone marrow. This TCR came from a donor aged 40 or over with multiple myeloma.

The CDR3 here is CAAGGDQNTGELFF. DNA of the CDR3: TGTGCCGCGGGGGGGGACCAGAACACCGGGGAGCTGTTTTTT. The chain couples TRBV6-2 or TRBV6-3 to TRBJ2-2; 9 positions agree with TRBD2. V dropped 11 bases and J dropped 1; count of bases not matched to a gene: 5. Germline CDR1 MNHEY, CDR2 SVGEGT. The CDR3 totals 14 residues.